A single T cell receptor beta chain is shown here with its context. Its antigen is not identified. These data originate in a study of cytomegalovirus exposure and HLA in healthy donors. For the study at large: Previous work identified roughly 120 million unique TCR beta sequences from around 200 million T cells.

Study results and limitations: For most TCR beta V segments, an earlier analysis put the productive rate at about 87% or about 30% of the time. Reported performance of the classifier showed diagnosis of cytomegalovirus status with high specificity and sensitivity.

The study ran its PCR with 60 Vbeta and 13 Jbeta primers. The method was immunoSEQ multiplex PCR; TCRdb's version includes in-frame clones alone and lacks a portion of them. The table records around 120,000 clones, approximately 85% of them present only once. This receptor was taken from a boy between 10 and 17 years old in good health and CMV-seronegative. Sequencing was performed on PBMCs.

The CDR3 nucleotides are TGTGCCAGCAGTGAATCAGGATCAGGGGCGTTTTGGGGCTACACCTTC. Its translation is CASSESGSGAFWGYTF. This chain joins TRBV25-1 and TRBJ1-2; D is possibly TRBD1 (6 bases). CDR1 and CDR2 (germline): MGHDK, SYGVNS. Trimming cost V 1 base and J 8 bases, with 20 bases left between them. The CDR3 covers 16 residues.